This T cell receptor beta chain comes out of a study of beta chain features in type 1 diabetes. Study-level points and caveats: The study notes PCR might favor shorter templates equally in patients and controls. The study found moderately but significantly shorter TCRB CDR3s in all four CD4+ subsets of Type 1 diabetes patients. Type 1 diabetes patients showed fewer insertions and more deletions at VDJ junctions.

A CD45RO/CCR7/CD25/CD127/CD95/CD27 panel sorted naive, central memory, regulatory and stem cell-like memory CD4+ cells. Each sorted population was over 95% pure. This clone occurred a few times. Its target is not known. The study reverse transcribed the entire isolated RNA, so it sequenced expressed TCRB transcripts. Produced via immunoSEQ multiplex PCR; TCRdb's table is partial and in-frame only. The profile shows around 710,000 clones, under 15% of them singletons. Sequencing used naive CD4+ T cells from blood. The clonotype comes from a man aged 25 to 40 with type 1 diabetes.

The CDR3 spells CASSPGGSNIQYF. The CDR3 coding sequence is TGTGCCAGCTCACCAGGGGGAAGCAACATTCAGTACTTC. The rearrangement joins TRBV18 to TRBJ2-4; D tentatively reads TRBD1 or TRBD2 (5 bases each). Germline CDR1 reads KGHSH; CDR2 reads LQKENI. The CDR3 extends over 13 amino acids. Trimming removed 2 bases at V and 7 bases at J, with 9 bases between.